The source of this T cell receptor (beta chain) is a study of blood T cell repertoires in COVID-19. Trimming took 5 bases from V and 8 from J, leaving 15 bases between them. The CDR3 sequence is 13 residues long. Per the germline V gene, CDR1 is LNHDA and CDR2 is SQIVND (reference sequence). Measured with immunoSEQ multiplex PCR; TCRdb has only the in-frame clones, and not every one. The sample includes over 15,000 clones, roughly 86% of them seen just once. This sequence originates from a human donor in a cohort sampled during active COVID-19. The donor label of this sample is uncertain. Source material: peripheral blood. This chain uses TRBV19 with TRBJ1-1; D is undetermined. The DNA of the CDR3 is TGTGCCAGTAGTCCTACCCGGGGAGCGGAAGCTTTCTTT. Translated, it gives CASSPTRGAEAFF.